A single sample is the source of the 5 T cell receptor beta chains below, sequenced in a study of T cell repertoires in cytomegalovirus infection. In TCRdb, the reads were re-called with MiXCR into one record per CDR3 protein. The table shows nearly 650,000 distinct CDR3 sequences, with approximately 25% occurring only once. Sequencing was carried out using CD8+ T cells from PBMCs. These receptors all come from a human donor in good health (CMV status not recorded). Some clones in this sample may be carry-over from other donors' samples.

This chain links TRBV2 with TRBJ1-2; D not resolved. CDR1 is SNHLY and CDR2 is FYNNEI in the germline V gene. Trimming took off 7 bases at V and 2 bases at J, with 11 bases between the two ends. This CDR3 contains 13 residues. For the CDR3, the DNA is TGTGCCAGCATTACAGTCTTAAACTATGGCTACACCTTC. Translating gives CASITVLNYGYTF.

The V gene is TRBV6-2 or TRBV6-3, the J gene TRBJ1-5; 8 nucleotides agree with TRBD1. CDR1 is MNHEY, CDR2 SVGEGT, per germline. This CDR3 has 18 residues. With 2 bases clipped from V and 0 bases from J, the junction kept 9 bases outside the gene matches. This chain's CDR3 is CASSYLDRVDVSNQPQHF. In nucleotides, the CDR3 is TGTGCCAGCAGTTACCTGGACAGGGTCGACGTTAGCAATCAGCCCCAGCATTTT.

This clonotype was picked up many times. V gene TRBV7-2 combines with J gene TRBJ2-7, with TRBD1 matching 7 bases. Germline CDR1 is SGHTA and CDR2 is FQGNSA. Trimming cost V 5 bases and J 4 bases; bases outside gene matches: 20. The CDR3 totals 18 residues. The CDR3 coding sequence is TGTGCCAGCAGCCCCCCCCCAAACGAGAGGACAGGCTGGTACGAGCAGTACTTC. Translating it yields CASSPPPNERTGWYEQYF.

This clonotype came up a few times. The V and J genes are TRBV28 and TRBJ2-6, with 8 bases that match TRBD1. Germline CDR1 and CDR2: MDHEN and SYDVKM. CDR3 length: 16 amino acids. The junction had 9 bases not matched to a gene; V was cut back by 10 bases and J by 1 base. The CDR3 spells CATPRDRFSGANVLTF. CDR3 DNA: TGTGCCACTCCCCGGGACAGGTTTTCTGGGGCCAACGTCCTGACTTTC.

This rearrangement joins TRBV4-2 to TRBJ2-7; TRBD2 agrees at 11 bases. The CDR3 spans 17 residues. Trimming at V came to 0 bases and at J to 0 bases, leaving 4 bases not matched to a gene. CDR1 is LGHNA, CDR2 YNFKEQ, per germline. The CDR3: CASSQDLLAGGSYEQYF. CDR3 DNA: TGTGCCAGCAGCCAAGACCTCCTAGCGGGGGGCTCCTACGAGCAGTACTTC.